This TCR beta chain was retrieved from a study of cytomegalovirus exposure and HLA in healthy donors. This clone has just a few counts. Both 60 Vbeta primers and 13 Jbeta primers went into the PCR. TCRdb's copy holds only in-frame clones and misses some; the assay was immunoSEQ multiplex PCR. The sample has around 150,000 clones, approximately 83% seen once. The sequenced sample consisted of PBMCs. This sequence originates from a man aged 40-49 years in good health and CMV-seronegative.

The CDR3 DNA sequence: TGTGCCAGCAGCTTGCGCGAGGGTTTCAATGGCTACACCTTC. It is translated as CASSLREGFNGYTF. The chain combines TRBV5-4 with TRBJ1-2; no definite D call. Per the germline V gene, CDR1 is SGHNT and CDR2 is YYREEE (reference sequence). CDR3 length equals 14 residues. Trimming stripped 1 base from V and 6 bases from J, with 13 bases between.